A single sample gave rise to the 3 T cell receptor beta chains below, sequenced in a study of blood T cell repertoires in COVID-19. This table comes from immunoSEQ multiplex PCR, and its TCRdb copy is limited to in-frame clones, with some not included. The sample has a few hundred thousand clones, around 90% seen once; the top ten hold 3.5% to 4.5%. The sample was PBMCs or T cells enriched from blood (not recorded which). These receptors were obtained from a woman younger than 35 with acute COVID-19.

The chain employs TRBV6-5 and TRBJ2-7, with TRBD1 matching over 8 bases. CDR1 and CDR2 (germline): MNHEY, SVGAGI. Germline trimming cut 5 bases from V and 6 bases from J; bases unmatched to any gene: 12. CDR3 length equals 15 residues. CDR3 DNA sequence: TGTGCCAGCAGTCGAAACTCCGGGACAGGAGTCGAGCAGTACTTC. Its translation is CASSRNSGTGVEQYF.

This rearrangement joins TRBV19 to TRBJ1-5; 8 bases align to TRBD1. J was trimmed by 3 bases and V by 2 bases; bases with no gene match: 6. Germline V CDR1 and CDR2: LNHDA, SQIVND (reference sequence). There are 16 residues in the CDR3. This chain's CDR3 is CASSISGQGHNQPQHF. CDR3 sequence (DNA): TGTGCCAGTAGTATATCCGGACAGGGCCACAATCAGCCCCAGCATTTT. Full variable domain (outside the CDR3, taken from reference TRBV19 and TRBJ1-5): DGGITQSPKYLFRKEGQNVTLSCEQNLNHDAMYWYRQDPGQGLRLIYYSQIVNDFQKGDIAEGYSVSREKKESFPLTVTSAQKNPTAFYLCASSISGQGHNQPQHFGDGTRLSIL.

J is TRBJ1-2 and V is TRBV4-1; a weak D match, TRBD1 (6 bases). CDR1 is MGHRA, CDR2 YSYEKL, per germline. This CDR3 has 13 residues. V lost 0 bases and J lost 7, with 9 bases in between. The CDR3 DNA follows: TGCGCCAGCAGCCAAGAGGGGGGGCGTGGCTACACCTTC. Amino acid sequence: CASSQEGGRGYTF.